This record concerns one TCR beta chain sequence. The data derive from a study of blood T cell repertoires in COVID-19. The CDR3 sequence is 17 residues long. The V gene's germline CDR1 is LNHNV and CDR2 YYDKDF (reference sequence). J was trimmed by 2 bases and V by 0 bases; bases with no gene match: 7. Original handling: It was from reference gene primer amplification that nucleated cell counts were estimated. Some clones are missing from TCRdb's copy, which holds only in-frame ones; the method was immunoSEQ multiplex PCR. Clone size and the V and J calls come from that table; the DNA yielded D and trimming. This sample has about 260,000 clones, with less than 90% found just once.

The specimen was peripheral blood. The chain employs TRBV15 and TRBJ2-5; TRBD2 agrees at 9 bases. The origin of this receptor is a man in his 60s with acute or convalescent COVID-19. The CDR3 spells CATSRDVAGGLQETQYF. CDR3 nucleotides: TGTGCCACCAGCAGAGATGTGGCGGGAGGGCTTCAAGAGACCCAGTACTTC.